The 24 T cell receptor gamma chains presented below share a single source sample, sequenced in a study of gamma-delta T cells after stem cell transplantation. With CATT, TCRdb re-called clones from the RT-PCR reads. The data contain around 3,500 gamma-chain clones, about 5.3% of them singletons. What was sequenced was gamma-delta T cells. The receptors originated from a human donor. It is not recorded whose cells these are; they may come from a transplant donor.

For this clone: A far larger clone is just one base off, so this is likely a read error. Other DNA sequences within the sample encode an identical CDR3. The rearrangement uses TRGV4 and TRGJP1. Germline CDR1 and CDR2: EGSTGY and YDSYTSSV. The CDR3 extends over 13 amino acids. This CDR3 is CATWTPTGWFKIF. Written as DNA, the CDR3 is TGTGCCACCTGGACGCCCACTGGTTGGTTCAAGATATTC.

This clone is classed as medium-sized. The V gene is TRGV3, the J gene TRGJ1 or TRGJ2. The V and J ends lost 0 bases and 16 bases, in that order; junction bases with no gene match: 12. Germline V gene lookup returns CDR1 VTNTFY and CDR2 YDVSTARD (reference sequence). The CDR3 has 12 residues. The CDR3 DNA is TGTGCCACCTGGGACAGGCCGGAGTGGTCTCTCTTT. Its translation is CATWDRPEWSLF.

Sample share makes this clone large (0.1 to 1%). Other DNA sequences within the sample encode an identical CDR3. CDR3 region: CALWEGEHQELGKKIKVF. In DNA form, the CDR3 reads TGTGCCTTGTGGGAGGGTGAACACCAAGAGTTGGGCAAAAAAATCAAGGTATTT. The chain uses TRGV9 and TRGJP. Losses at the gene ends were 2 bases for V and 4 bases for J; bases not matched to a gene: 8. This CDR3 is 18 amino acids long. From germline, CDR1 is GITISATS and CDR2 ISYDGTV (reference sequence).

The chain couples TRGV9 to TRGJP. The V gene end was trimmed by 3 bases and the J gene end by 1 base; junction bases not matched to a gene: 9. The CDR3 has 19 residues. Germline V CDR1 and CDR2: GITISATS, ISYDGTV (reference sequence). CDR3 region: CALWEMPVGQELGKKIKVF. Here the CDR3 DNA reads TGTGCCTTGTGGGAGATGCCGGTAGGGCAAGAGTTGGGCAAAAAAATCAAGGTATTT.

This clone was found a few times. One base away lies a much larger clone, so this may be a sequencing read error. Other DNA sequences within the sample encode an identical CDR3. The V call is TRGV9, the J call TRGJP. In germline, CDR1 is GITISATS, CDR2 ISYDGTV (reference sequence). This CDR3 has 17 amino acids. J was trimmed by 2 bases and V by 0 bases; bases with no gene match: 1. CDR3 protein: CALWEVWQELGKKIKVF. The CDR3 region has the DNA TGTGCCTTGTGGGAGGTGTGGCAAGAGTTGGGCAAAAAAATCAAGGTATTT.

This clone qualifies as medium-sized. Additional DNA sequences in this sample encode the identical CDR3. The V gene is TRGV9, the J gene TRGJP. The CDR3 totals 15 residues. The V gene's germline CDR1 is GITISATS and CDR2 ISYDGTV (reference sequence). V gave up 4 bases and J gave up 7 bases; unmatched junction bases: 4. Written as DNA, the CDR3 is TGTGCCTTGTGGGAAACGGAGTTGGGCAAAAAAATCAAGGTATTT. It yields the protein CALWETELGKKIKVF.

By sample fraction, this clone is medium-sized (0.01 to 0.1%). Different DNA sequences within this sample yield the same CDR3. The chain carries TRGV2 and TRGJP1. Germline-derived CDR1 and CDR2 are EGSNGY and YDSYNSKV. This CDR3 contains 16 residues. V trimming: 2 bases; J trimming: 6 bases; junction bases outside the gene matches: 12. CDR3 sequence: CATWDDLRVAGWFKIF. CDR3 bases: TGTGCCACCTGGGACGACCTCCGGGTAGCTGGTTGGTTCAAGATATTT.

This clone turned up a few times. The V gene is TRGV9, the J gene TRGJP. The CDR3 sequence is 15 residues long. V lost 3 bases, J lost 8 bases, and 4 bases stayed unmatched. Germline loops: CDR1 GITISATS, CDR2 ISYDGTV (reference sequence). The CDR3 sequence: CALWETQLGKKIKVF. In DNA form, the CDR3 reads TGTGCCTTGTGGGAGACCCAGTTGGGCAAAAAAATCAAGGTATTT.

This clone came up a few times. In DNA, the CDR3 is TGTGCCTTGTGGGAGCCCTCGGGGTTGGGCAAAAAAATCAAGGTATTT. Its protein product is CALWEPSGLGKKIKVF. The chain links TRGV9 to TRGJP. The CDR3 extends over 16 amino acids. With 3 bases clipped from V and 9 bases from J, the junction kept 8 bases outside the gene matches. Per the germline V gene, CDR1 is GITISATS and CDR2 is ISYDGTV (reference sequence).

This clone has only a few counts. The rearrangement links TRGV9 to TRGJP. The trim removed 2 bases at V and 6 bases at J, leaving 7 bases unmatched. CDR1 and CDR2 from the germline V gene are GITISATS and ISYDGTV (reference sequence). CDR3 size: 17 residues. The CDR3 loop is CALWEAGGELGKKIKVF. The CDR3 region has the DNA TGTGCCTTGTGGGAGGCCGGGGGAGAGTTGGGCAAAAAAATCAAGGTATTT.

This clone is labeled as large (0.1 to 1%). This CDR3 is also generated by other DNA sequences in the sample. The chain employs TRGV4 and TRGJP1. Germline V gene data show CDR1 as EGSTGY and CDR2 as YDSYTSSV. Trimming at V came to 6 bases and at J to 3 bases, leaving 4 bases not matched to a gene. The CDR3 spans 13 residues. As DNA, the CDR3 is TGTGCCACCTGGACGCCCACTGGTTGGTTCAAGATATTT. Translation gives CATWTPTGWFKIF.

This chain's CDR3 is CALWEPNKKLF. The CDR3 DNA is TGTGCCTTGTGGGAGCCGAATAAGAAACTCTTT. The chain joins TRGV9 to TRGJ1 or TRGJ2. V trimming: 3 bases; J trimming: 8 bases; junction bases outside the gene matches: 4. Germline V gene data show CDR1 as GITISATS and CDR2 as ISYDGTV (reference sequence). CDR3 length: 11 amino acids.

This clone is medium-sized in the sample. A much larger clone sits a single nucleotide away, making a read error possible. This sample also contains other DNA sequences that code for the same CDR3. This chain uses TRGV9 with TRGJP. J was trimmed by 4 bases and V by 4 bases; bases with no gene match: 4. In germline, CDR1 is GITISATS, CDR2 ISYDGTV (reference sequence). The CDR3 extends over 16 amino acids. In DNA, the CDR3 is TGTGCCTTGTGGGAAGTTCAAGAGTTGGGCAAAAAAATCAAGGTATTT. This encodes CALWEVQELGKKIKVF.

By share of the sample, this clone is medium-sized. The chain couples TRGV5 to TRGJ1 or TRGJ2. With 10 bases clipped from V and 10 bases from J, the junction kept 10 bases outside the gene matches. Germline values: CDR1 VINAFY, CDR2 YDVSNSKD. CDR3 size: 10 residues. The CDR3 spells CATSEVKKLF. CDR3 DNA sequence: TGTGCCACATCCGAGGTCAAGAAACTCTTT.

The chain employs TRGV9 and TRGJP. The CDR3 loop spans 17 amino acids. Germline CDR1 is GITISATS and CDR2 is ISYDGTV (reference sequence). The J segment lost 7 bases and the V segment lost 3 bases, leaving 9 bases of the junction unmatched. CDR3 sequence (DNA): TGTGCCTTGTGGGAGCTGAGGGGGGAGTTGGGCAAAAAAATCAAGGTATTT. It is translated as CALWELRGELGKKIKVF.

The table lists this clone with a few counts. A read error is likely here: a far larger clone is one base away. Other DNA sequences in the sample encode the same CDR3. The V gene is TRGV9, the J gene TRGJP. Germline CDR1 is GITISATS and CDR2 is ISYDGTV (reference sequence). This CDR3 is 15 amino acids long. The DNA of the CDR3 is TGTGCCCTGTGGGAGGAAGAGTTGGGCAAAAAAATCAAGGTATTT. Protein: CALWEEELGKKIKVF.

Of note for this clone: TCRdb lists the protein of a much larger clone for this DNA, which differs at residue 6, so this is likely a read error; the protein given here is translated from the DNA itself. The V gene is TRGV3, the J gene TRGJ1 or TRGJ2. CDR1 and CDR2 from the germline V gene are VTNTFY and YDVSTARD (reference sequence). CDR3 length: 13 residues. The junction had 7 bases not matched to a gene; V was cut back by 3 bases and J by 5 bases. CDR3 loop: CATWDGRDYKKLF. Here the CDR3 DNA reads TGTGCCACCTGGGACGGGCGAGATTATAAGAAACTCTTT.

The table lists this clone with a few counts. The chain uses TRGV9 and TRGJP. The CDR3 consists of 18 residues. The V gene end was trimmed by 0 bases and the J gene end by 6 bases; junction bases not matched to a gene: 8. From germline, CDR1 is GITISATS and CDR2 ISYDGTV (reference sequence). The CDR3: CALWEVHQIELGKKIKVF. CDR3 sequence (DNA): TGTGCCTTGTGGGAGGTGCACCAAATAGAGTTGGGCAAAAAAATCAAGGTATTT.

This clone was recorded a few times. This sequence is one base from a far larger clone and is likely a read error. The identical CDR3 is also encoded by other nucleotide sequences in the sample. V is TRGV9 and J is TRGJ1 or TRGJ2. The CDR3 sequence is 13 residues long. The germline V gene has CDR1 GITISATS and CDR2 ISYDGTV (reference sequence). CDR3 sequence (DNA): TGTGCCCTGTGGGAGGTGAGCTATTATAAGAAACTCTTT. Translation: CALWEVSYYKKLF.

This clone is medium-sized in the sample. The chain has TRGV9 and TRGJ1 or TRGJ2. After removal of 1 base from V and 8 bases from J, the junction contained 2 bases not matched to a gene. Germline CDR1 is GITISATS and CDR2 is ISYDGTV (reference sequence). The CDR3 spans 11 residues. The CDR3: CALWEVDKKLF. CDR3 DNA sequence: TGTGCCTTGTGGGAGGTAGATAAGAAACTCTTT.

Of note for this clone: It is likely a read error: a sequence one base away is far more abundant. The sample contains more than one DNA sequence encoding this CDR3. The CDR3 reads CATWQSSDWIKTF. The CDR3 bases are TGTGCCACCTGGCAAAGCAGTGATTGGATCAAGACGTTT. The rearrangement links TRGV8 to TRGJP2. The CDR3 length is 13 residues. CDR1 VENAVY and CDR2 YDSYNSRV come from the germline V gene. Trimming at V came to 6 bases and at J to 5 bases, leaving 6 bases not matched to a gene.

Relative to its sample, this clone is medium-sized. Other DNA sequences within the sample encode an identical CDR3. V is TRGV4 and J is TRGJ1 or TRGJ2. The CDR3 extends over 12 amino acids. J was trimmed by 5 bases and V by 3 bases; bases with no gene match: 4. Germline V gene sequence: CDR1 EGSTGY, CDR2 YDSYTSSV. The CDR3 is CATWDWDYKKLF. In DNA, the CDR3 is TGTGCCACCTGGGATTGGGATTATAAGAAACTCTTT.

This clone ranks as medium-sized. The CDR3 DNA reads TGTGCCACCTGGGATCCTTATAAGAAACTCTTT. Translation gives CATWDPYKKLF. The J gene is TRGJ1 or TRGJ2, the V gene TRGV2. With 4 bases clipped from V and 6 bases from J, the junction kept 3 bases outside the gene matches. The germline CDR1 and CDR2 sequences are EGSNGY and YDSYNSKV. There are 11 residues in the CDR3.

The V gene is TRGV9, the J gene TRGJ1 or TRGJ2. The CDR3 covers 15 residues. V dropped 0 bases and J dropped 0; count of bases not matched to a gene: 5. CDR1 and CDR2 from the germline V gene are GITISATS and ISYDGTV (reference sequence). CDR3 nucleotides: TGTGCCTTGTGGGAGGTGGGTCCGAATTATTATAAGAAACTCTTT. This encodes CALWEVGPNYYKKLF.